A selection of T cell receptor beta chains follows, all from one sample in a study of blood T cell repertoires in COVID-19. TCRdb's copy holds only in-frame clones and misses some; the assay was immunoSEQ multiplex PCR. The table records 150,000 to 200,000 clones, around nine tenths of them present only once. Sequenced: peripheral blood. These receptors originate from a man between 45 and 60 years old with acute or convalescent COVID-19. Each CDR3 is given with its conserved first and last residue. The D gene is left open where the match is weak.

d_gene | j_gene | v_gene | CDR3aa
TRBD2 | TRBJ2-2 | TRBV10-3 | CAIRDPGLAGGSNTGELFF
NA | TRBJ1-2 | TRBV10-3 | CAISESLSNYGYTF
NA | TRBJ2-2 | TRBV19 | CASKKSSSTGELFF
NA | TRBJ2-1 | TRBV7-2 | CASSLGEYNEQFF
TRBD2 | TRBJ2-3 | TRBV4-2 | CASSPSRGSGRGDTQYF
NA | TRBJ1-2 | TRBV7-2 | CASSLIPGTTTYGYTF
TRBD2 | TRBJ2-7 | TRBV30 | CAWSKGLAGGEQYF
NA | TRBJ1-5 | TRBV15 | CATSSSHSGNQPQHF
NA | TRBJ2-7 | TRBV28 | CASSLCMDSEPLNVEQYF
TRBD2 | TRBJ2-1 | TRBV7-3 | CASSLTRTSGSYNEQFF
NA | TRBJ2-2 | TRBV10-3 | CAISENRISRTGELFF
TRBD1 | TRBJ1-2 | TRBV5-1 | CASSLNRGNYGYTF
TRBD1 | TRBJ1-2 | TRBV6-5 | CASRSTGFSYTF
NA | TRBJ2-3 | TRBV6-5 | CASKERREVDTQYF
NA | TRBJ1-5 | TRBV2 | CASSGQMNQPQHF